The next 24 T cell receptor beta chains were all read from a single sample in a study of blood T cell repertoires in COVID-19. Method: immunoSEQ multiplex PCR; TCRdb's copy keeps in-frame clones and lacks some. Of 35,000 to 45,000 clones listed, roughly nine tenths are singletons. The sequencing sample was made of peripheral blood. These receptors all come from a man between 45 and 60 years old with COVID-19, enrolled during active disease.

The chain combines TRBV12-1 with TRBJ1-1; TRBD1, the table's D call, lacks a check against the DNA. TRBV12-1 is shown as a pseudogene. This CDR3 is 19 amino acids long. CDR3 residues: CASSRGPGHRERGCTEAFF. The CDR3 bases are TGTGCCAGCAGCCGTGGGCCGGGACACAGGGAGAGAGGGTGCACTGAAGCTTTCTTT.

V and J are TRBV18 and TRBJ1-1, with TRBD1 identical over 7 bases. Unmatched junction bases numbered 4, after V lost 3 bases and J lost 0 bases. CDR3 length: 15 residues. Germline assignment: CDR1 KGHSH and CDR2 LQKENI. CDR3 nucleotides: TGTGCCAGCTCACCGCGGGACAGCATGAACACTGAAGCTTTCTTT. Its translation: CASSPRDSMNTEAFF.

The CDR3 nucleotides are TGTGCCAGCAGCACACGACTAGCGGGGCTCCAAACTGAGCAGTTCTTC. Translated, it gives CASSTRLAGLQTEQFF. The chain links TRBV9 to TRBJ2-1; 11 nucleotides agree with TRBD2. V lost 4 bases to trimming and J lost 9 bases; unmatched junction nucleotides: 12. Germline loops: CDR1 SGDLS, CDR2 YYNGEE. The CDR3 runs 16 residues.

This chain links TRBV12-3 or TRBV12-4 with TRBJ1-1; D might be TRBD1 (6 bases). The CDR3 has 13 residues. Trimming took off 5 bases at V and 3 bases at J, with 10 bases between the two ends. The CDR3 sequence is CASSTQGYTEAFF. The CDR3 DNA sequence: TGTGCCAGCAGTACACAGGGATACACTGAAGCTTTCTTT.

The chain carries TRBV11-2 and TRBJ2-7, with D perhaps TRBD1 (6 bases). V lost 5 bases and J lost 1, with 12 bases in between. Germline CDR1 SGHAT, CDR2 FQNNGV. CDR3 length equals 14 residues. CDR3 region: CASSPRTESYEQYF. In DNA, the CDR3 is TGTGCCAGCAGCCCCCGGACAGAATCCTACGAGCAGTACTTC.

The gene calls are TRBV19 and TRBJ2-7; 10 bases align to TRBD1. Germline loops: CDR1 LNHDA, CDR2 SQIVND (reference sequence). CDR3 size: 14 residues. V shed 4 bases, J shed 3 bases, and the junction held 3 bases outside the gene matches. CDR3: CASSRTGGNYEQYF. The CDR3 coding sequence is TGTGCCAGTAGTAGGACAGGGGGTAACTACGAGCAGTACTTC.

The CDR3 sequence is CASSLARGNYGYTF. DNA of the CDR3: TGTGCCAGCAGCTTAGCCAGGGGGAACTATGGCTACACCTTC. The chain joins TRBV7-9 to TRBJ1-2; TRBD1 agrees at 7 bases. The CDR3 has 14 residues. The V and J ends lost 0 bases and 2 bases, in that order; junction bases with no gene match: 0. Germline-derived CDR1 and CDR2 are SEHNR and FQNEAQ (reference sequence).

The chain couples TRBV7-2 to TRBJ2-7; D perhaps matches TRBD2 (5 bases). V was shortened by 1 base and J by 5 bases, with 9 bases between the two germline ends. From germline, CDR1 is SGHTA and CDR2 FQGNSA. There are 13 residues in the CDR3. The CDR3 here is CASSLGTGDEQYF. CDR3 nucleotide sequence: TGTGCCAGCAGCTTAGGGACCGGGGACGAGCAGTACTTC.

This chain uses TRBV7-9 with TRBJ2-3; possibly TRBD2 for D (6 bases). Trimming shortened V by 2 bases and J by 13 bases, and 16 bases separated the two germline ends. The CDR3 is made up of 13 amino acids. The germline CDR1 and CDR2 sequences are SEHNR and FQNEAQ (reference sequence). The CDR3: CASSLPGGMLEYF. CDR3 nucleotides: TGTGCCAGCAGCTTACCCGGGGGTATGCTTGAGTATTTT.

The chain joins TRBV28 to TRBJ2-7; D is undetermined. Germline CDR1 is MDHEN and CDR2 is SYDVKM. The CDR3 contains 14 residues. Trimming took off 5 bases at V and 3 bases at J, with 14 bases between the two ends. The CDR3 region has the DNA TGTGCCAGCAGTGGATCTGTCCGGAGCTACGAGCAGTACTTC. Amino acid sequence: CASSGSVRSYEQYF.

The chain recombines TRBV2 with TRBJ1-2, with D unclear. CDR3 length: 11 residues. CDR1 is SNHLY and CDR2 is FYNNEI in the germline V gene. V lost 6 bases and J 8 bases, leaving 10 bases between the germline ends. CDR3 nucleotides: TGTGCCAGCAGGGGAGGGAAAGGCTACACCTTC. It specifies CASRGGKGYTF.

The gene calls are TRBV5-1 and TRBJ2-3, with 8 bases aligning to TRBD1. CDR1 is SGHRS and CDR2 is YFSETQ in the germline V gene. V gave up 5 bases and J gave up 2 bases; unmatched junction bases: 4. This CDR3 spans 14 amino acids. The CDR3 nucleotides read TGCGCCAGCAGGGACAGGGCCAACACAGATACGCAGTATTTT. Its protein is CASRDRANTDTQYF.

The chain combines TRBV6-2 or TRBV6-3 with TRBJ1-5; D might be TRBD1 (6 bases). Germline values: CDR1 MNHEY, CDR2 SVGEGT. The CDR3 is 16 amino acids. Trimming cost V 3 bases and J 4 bases, with 16 bases left between them. CDR3 nucleotides: TGTGCCAGCAGTTATCGCCACAGGGTGCAGAATCAGCCCCAGCATTTT. It encodes CASSYRHRVQNQPQHF.

The V and J genes are TRBV20-1 and TRBJ1-5; possibly TRBD1 for D (5 bases). V was cut by 3 bases and J by 1 base, with 16 bases left in between. The V gene's germline CDR1 is DFQATT and CDR2 SNEGSKA (reference sequence). This CDR3 comprises 16 residues. This CDR3 reads CSASSWGGESNQPQHF. The CDR3 DNA follows: TGCAGTGCTAGTAGCTGGGGCGGAGAAAGCAATCAGCCCCAGCATTTT.

The chain employs TRBV3-1 (or the pseudogene TRBV3-2) and TRBJ2-1; D possibly corresponds to TRBD1 (6 bases). The V and J ends lost 3 bases and 0 bases respectively, with 12 bases between them. Germline V gene sequence: CDR1 LGHDT, CDR2 YNNKEL (reference sequence). The CDR3 runs 16 residues. The CDR3 DNA reads TGTGCCAGCAGCCAGAGGGGGTTCCGCTCCTACAATGAGCAGTTCTTC. Encoded protein: CASSQRGFRSYNEQFF.

Worth noting for this clone: Sequence at one end of the junction differs from germline and may be a read error. The V and J genes are TRBV9 and TRBJ2-1; 7 bases line up with TRBD2. This CDR3 spans 14 amino acids. The V gene's germline CDR1 is SGDLS and CDR2 YYNGEE. The CDR3 bases are TGTGCCACCAGCCGGGGCGGGAGCCCACATGAGCAGTTCTTC. This encodes CATSRGGSPHEQFF.

The chain uses TRBV4-2 and TRBJ2-7, with TRBD2 matching 11 bases. The germline CDR1 and CDR2 sequences are LGHNA and YNFKEQ. This CDR3 spans 17 amino acids. The ends lost 5 bases at V and 2 bases at J; junction bases unmatched: 11. The CDR3 region is CASSWTAGTSGAYEQYF. CDR3 DNA: TGTGCCAGCAGCTGGACAGCCGGGACTAGCGGAGCCTACGAGCAGTACTTC.

V is TRBV5-1 and J is TRBJ1-1, with TRBD1 matching 8 bases. From germline, CDR1 is SGHRS and CDR2 YFSETQ. Unmatched junction bases numbered 3, after V lost 5 bases and J lost 0 bases. The CDR3 totals 14 residues. The CDR3 reads CASSAGGMNTEAFF. CDR3 DNA sequence: TGCGCCAGCAGTGCAGGGGGCATGAACACTGAAGCTTTCTTT.

The chain carries TRBV6-6 and TRBJ2-7; 8 nucleotides match TRBD1. This CDR3 has 15 residues. Germline CDR1 is MNHNY and CDR2 is SVGAGI (reference sequence). The junction had 8 bases not matched to a gene; V was cut back by 7 bases and J by 0 bases. The CDR3 here is CASTPDRASSYEQYF. DNA of the CDR3: TGTGCCAGCACCCCGGACAGGGCGAGCTCCTACGAGCAGTACTTC.

The chain combines TRBV28 with TRBJ2-7; D unresolved. Germline CDR1 is MDHEN and CDR2 is SYDVKM. The CDR3 has 10 residues. Trimming took 6 bases from V and 3 from J, leaving 3 bases between them. In nucleotides, the CDR3 is TGTGCCAGCAGCGGCTACGAGCAGTACTTC. It specifies CASSGYEQYF.

V usage is TRBV6-1 and J usage is TRBJ2-1; TRBD1 is a possible D gene (6 bases). The CDR3 is made up of 15 amino acids. V lost 2 bases to trimming and J lost 4 bases, with 12 bases between them. In germline, CDR1 is MNHNS, CDR2 SASEGT. The CDR3 DNA follows: TGTGCCAGCAGTGAATTGCGCAGGGGATACAATGAGCAGTTCTTC. This gives the protein CASSELRRGYNEQFF.

In this sample, this clone turned up a few times. This chain links TRBV10-3 with TRBJ1-3; 7 bases match TRBD1. The CDR3 consists of 14 residues. The germline CDR1 and CDR2 sequences are ENHRY and SYGVKD. After removal of 6 bases from V and 1 base from J, the junction contained 3 bases not matched to a gene. The CDR3 loop reads CAIRGTASGNTIYF. CDR3 nucleotide sequence: TGTGCCATCAGAGGGACAGCGTCTGGAAACACCATATATTTT.

The genes are TRBV6-5 and TRBJ1-5; no definite D call. In germline, CDR1 is MNHEY, CDR2 SVGAGI. V was shortened by 6 bases and J by 5 bases, with 11 bases between the two germline ends. The CDR3 runs 13 residues. The CDR3 bases are TGTGCCAGCAGGGAGGAGATCCATCAGCCCCAGCATTTT. It is translated as CASREEIHQPQHF.

The chain links TRBV2 to TRBJ2-5; possible D gene TRBD1, 6 bases. Between the trimmed V and J ends, which lost 6 bases and 5 bases, there was a span of 19 bases. CDR1 and CDR2 from the germline V gene are SNHLY and FYNNEI. The CDR3 consists of 15 residues. The CDR3 bases are TGTGCCAGCAGAGACTTTAGGGACAAAGGGGAGACCCAGTACTTC. Translation gives CASRDFRDKGETQYF. Filled out from reference TRBV2 and TRBJ2-5, the complete variable domain reads EPEVTQTPSHQVTQMGQEVILRCVPISNHLYFYWYRQILGQKVEFLVSFYNNEISEKSEIFDDQFSVERPDGSNFTLKIRSTKLEDSAMYFCASRDFRDKGETQYFGPGTRLLVL.